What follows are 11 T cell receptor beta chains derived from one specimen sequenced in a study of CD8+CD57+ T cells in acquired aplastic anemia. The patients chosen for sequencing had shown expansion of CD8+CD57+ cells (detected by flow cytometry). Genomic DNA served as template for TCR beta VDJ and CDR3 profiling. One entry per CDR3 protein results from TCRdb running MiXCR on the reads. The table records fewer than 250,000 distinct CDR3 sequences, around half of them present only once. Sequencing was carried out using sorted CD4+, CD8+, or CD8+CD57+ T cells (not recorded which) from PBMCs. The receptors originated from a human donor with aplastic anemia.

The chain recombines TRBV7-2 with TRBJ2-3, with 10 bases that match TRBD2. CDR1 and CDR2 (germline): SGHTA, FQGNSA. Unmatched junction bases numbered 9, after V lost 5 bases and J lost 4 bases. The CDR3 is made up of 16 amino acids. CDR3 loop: CASSLHTGTSADTQYF. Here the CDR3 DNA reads TGTGCCAGCAGCCTCCACACCGGGACTAGCGCAGATACGCAGTATTTT.

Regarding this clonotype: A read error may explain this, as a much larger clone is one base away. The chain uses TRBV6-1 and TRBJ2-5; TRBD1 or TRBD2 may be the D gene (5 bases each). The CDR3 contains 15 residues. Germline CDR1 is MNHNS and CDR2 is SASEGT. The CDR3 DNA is TGTGCCAGCAGGAACGGGGTTGTTGAAGGGGAGACCCGGTACTTC. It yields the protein CASRNGVVEGETRYF.

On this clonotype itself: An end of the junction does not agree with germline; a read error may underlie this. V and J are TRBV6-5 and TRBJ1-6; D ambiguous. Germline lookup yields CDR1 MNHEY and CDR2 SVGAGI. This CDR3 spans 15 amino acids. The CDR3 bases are TGTGCCAGCAGTTACGCCTATTGGGATAATTCACCCCTCCGCTTT. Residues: CASSYAYWDNSPLRF.

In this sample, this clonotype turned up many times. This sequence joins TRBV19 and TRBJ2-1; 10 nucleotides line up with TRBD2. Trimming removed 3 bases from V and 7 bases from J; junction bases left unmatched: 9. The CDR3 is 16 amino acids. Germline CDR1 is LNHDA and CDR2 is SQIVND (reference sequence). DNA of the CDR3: TGTGCCAGTAGTATGCCACTAGCGGGATATGGGAATGAGCAGTTCTTC. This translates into CASSMPLAGYGNEQFF.

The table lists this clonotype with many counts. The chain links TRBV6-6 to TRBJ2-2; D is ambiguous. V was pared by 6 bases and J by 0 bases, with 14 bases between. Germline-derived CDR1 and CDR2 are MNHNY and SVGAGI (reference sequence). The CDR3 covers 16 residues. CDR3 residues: CASRSYTLSNTGELFF. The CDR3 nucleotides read TGTGCCAGCAGATCATACACGCTCTCGAACACCGGGGAGCTGTTTTTT.

The CDR3 loop reads CSVLREDTQYF. Here the CDR3 DNA reads TGCAGCGTTCTCAGAGAGGATACGCAGTATTTT. The chain joins TRBV29-1 to TRBJ2-3; no clear D. The CDR3 runs 11 residues. Looked up from germline, CDR1 is SQVTM and CDR2 is ANQGSEA. Trimming took off 5 bases at V and 6 bases at J, with 9 bases between the two ends.

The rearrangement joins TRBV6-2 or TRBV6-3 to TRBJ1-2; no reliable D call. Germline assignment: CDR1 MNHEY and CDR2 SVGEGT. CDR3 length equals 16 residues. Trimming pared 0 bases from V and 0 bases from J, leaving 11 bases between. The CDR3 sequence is CASSYSRQLANYGYTF. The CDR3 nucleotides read TGTGCCAGCAGTTACTCTCGTCAGTTAGCTAACTATGGCTACACCTTC.

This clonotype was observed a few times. CDR3: CASSSGQGLGANYGYTF. The CDR3 nucleotides are TGTGCCAGCAGCTCCGGACAGGGGCTAGGAGCTAACTATGGCTACACCTTC. V is TRBV13 and J is TRBJ1-2; the match to TRBD1 covers 9 bases. Losses at the gene ends were 4 bases for V and 0 bases for J; bases not matched to a gene: 9. The CDR3 is 17 residues long. The V gene's germline CDR1 is PRHDT and CDR2 FYEKMQ (reference sequence).

The CDR3 reads CASSLGTQETQYF. The CDR3 region has the DNA TGTGCCAGCAGCTTAGGGACCCAAGAGACCCAGTACTTC. V usage is TRBV7-8 and J usage is TRBJ2-5; D gene unclear. Germline CDR1 is SGHVS and CDR2 is FQNEAQ. There are 13 residues in the CDR3. The V and J ends lost 1 base and 1 base respectively, with 4 bases between them.

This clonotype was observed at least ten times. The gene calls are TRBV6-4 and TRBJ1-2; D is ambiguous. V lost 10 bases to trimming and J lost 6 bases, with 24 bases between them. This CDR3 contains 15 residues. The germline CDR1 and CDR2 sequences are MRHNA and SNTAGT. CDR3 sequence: CATPESEEHEDGYTF. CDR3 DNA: TGTGCCACCCCTGAATCCGAGGAACACGAAGATGGCTACACCTTC.

As DNA, the CDR3 is TGCAGCGTTTCCGGGACTAGCGCCCTCCAAGAGACCCAGTACTTC. This translates into CSVSGTSALQETQYF. This rearrangement joins TRBV29-1 to TRBJ2-5; 10 nucleotides align to TRBD2. This CDR3 spans 15 amino acids. V shed 5 bases, J shed 1 base, and the junction held 7 bases outside the gene matches. CDR1 and CDR2 (germline): SQVTM, ANQGSEA. Supplemented by reference TRBV29-1 and TRBJ2-5, the full variable domain reads SAVISQKPSRDICQRGTSLTIQCQVDSQVTMMFWYRQQPGQSLTLIATANQGSEATYESGFVIDKFPISRPNLTFSTLTVSNMSPEDSSIYLCSVSGTSALQETQYFGPGTRLLVL.